The sequence of this TCR beta chain was determined in a study of blood T cell repertoires in COVID-19. Some clones are missing from TCRdb's copy, which holds only in-frame ones; the method was immunoSEQ multiplex PCR. This sample has about 97,000 clones; just over 90% occur once, and the top ten carry 1.7%. The germline V gene encodes CDR1 LGHNA and CDR2 YNFKEQ. V lost 0 bases, J lost 4 bases, and 3 bases stayed unmatched. The CDR3 runs to 15 residues. V is TRBV4-2 and J is TRBJ1-2, with 9 positions matching TRBD1. Source material: peripheral blood. This clonotype originated in a man between 60 and 75 years old with acute or convalescent COVID-19. CDR3 DNA sequence: TGTGCCAGCAGCCAAGACCCGGACAGGGGCTATGGCTACACCTTC. It yields the protein CASSQDPDRGYGYTF.